This is a list of T cell receptor beta chains from one sample in a study of Graves' ophthalmopathy and Graves' hyperthyroidism. TCRdb reprocessed the multiplex PCR reads via MiXCR and lists one record per CDR3 protein. The table shows more than 300,000 distinct CDR3 sequences, with roughly 17% occurring only once. The sample comprised peripheral blood. The receptors here all came from an adult woman with stable Graves' hyperthyroidism. Each CDR3 is given with its conserved first and last residue. D genes are given only for firm matches. Not every row has a clone size; where given, it reads once, few, many or a size class.

j_gene,d_gene,v_gene,abundance,CDR3nt,CDR3aa
TRBJ2-7,-,TRBV20-1,many,TGCAGTGCCCCAAACGGGGGCCAGGGATCGAACTACGAGCAGTACTTC,CSAPNGGQGSNYEQYF
TRBJ2-7,-,TRBV28,many,TGTGCCAGCAGTCTAATCCAGGCCCTGGGCGAGCAGTACTTC,CASSLIQALGEQYF
TRBJ2-7,-,TRBV2,many,TGTGCCAGCAGTGCGGGGGACCGGGTTTGGGAGCAGTACTTC,CASSAGDRVWEQYF
TRBJ2-2,TRBD1,TRBV27,once,TGTGCCAGCAGTCCAACGGACAGGGTCGACACCGGGGAGCTGTTTTTT,CASSPTDRVDTGELFF
TRBJ1-1,-,TRBV20-1,many,TGCAGTGCCCTAGCAGGATTGAACACTGAAGCTTTCTTT,CSALAGLNTEAFF
TRBJ1-1,TRBD1,TRBV12-3/TRBV12-4,-,TGTGCCAGCAGTTACCCCGGGACAGTCGCTTTCTTT,CASSYPGTVAFF
TRBJ2-7,TRBD2,TRBV4-2,-,TGTGCCAGCAGCCAAGTATTTGGGGGACTAGCGGGAGTGATACCCTCCTACGAGCAGTACTTC,CASSQVFGGLAGVIPSYEQYF
TRBJ1-1,-,TRBV28,many,TGTGCCAGCAGTTCACCTCCGGGGGGGGGCATGAACACTGAAGCTTTCTTT,CASSSPPGGGMNTEAFF
TRBJ2-2,-,TRBV7-8,many,TGTGCCAGCAGCTTACTTACTCCCCTTCACACCGGGGAGCTGTTTTTT,CASSLLTPLHTGELFF
TRBJ1-1,-,TRBV29-1,many,TGCAGCGTTGACAGGGGCCTGAACACTGAAGCTTTCTTT,CSVDRGLNTEAFF
TRBJ2-1,TRBD1,TRBV27,many,TGTGCCAGCAGTTTAGGGACAGGGGCGGGAGGTTTCAATGAGCAGTTCTTC,CASSLGTGAGGFNEQFF
TRBJ2-5,-,TRBV18,many,TGTGCCAGCTCAGTTACAGGGACACAAGAGACCCAGTACTTC,CASSVTGTQETQYF
TRBJ2-2,-,TRBV19,many,TGTGCCAGTAGTATACAGTCCGGGGAGCTGTTTTTT,CASSIQSGELFF
TRBJ2-7,-,TRBV7-2,many,TGTGCCAGCAGCTCGCACTCCTACGAGCAGTACTTC,CASSSHSYEQYF
TRBJ1-2,-,TRBV13,many,TGTGCCAGCAGCCTACAGGGAAGTGGGGACTATGGCTACACCTTC,CASSLQGSGDYGYTF
TRBJ2-5,-,TRBV20-1,-,TGCAGTGCTAGATCGTCGAGGGAACAAGAGACCCAGTACTTC,CSARSSREQETQYF
TRBJ2-4,TRBD1,TRBV3-1,-,TGTGCCAGCAGCTCGCACCACAGGGGCGCAGTGAAAAACATTCAGTACTTC,CASSSHHRGAVKNIQYF
TRBJ2-5,-,TRBV28,many,TGTGCCAGCAGCTACCAGAGGGAGACCCAGTACTTC,CASSYQRETQYF
TRBJ2-2,-,TRBV7-9,many,TGTGCCAGCAGCTGGCCTCGGACGTCGCTAGGGGAGCTGTTTTTT,CASSWPRTSLGELFF
TRBJ2-5,-,TRBV7-2,many,TGTGCCAGCAGCTTATATGGTGGAGAGACCCAGTACTTC,CASSLYGGETQYF
TRBJ2-2,-,TRBV12-3/TRBV12-4,many,TGTGCCAGCAGTTTAGCGCAGGGTCACACCGGGGAGCTGTTTTTT,CASSLAQGHTGELFF
TRBJ2-2,TRBD2,TRBV24-1,many,TGTGCCACCAGAGGACTAGCAGGCACCGGGGAGCTGTTTTTT,CATRGLAGTGELFF
TRBJ1-5,TRBD1,TRBV28,many,TGTGCCAGCAGTTCAGGGGGGGTTGCGCAGCCCCAGCATTTT,CASSSGGVAQPQHF
TRBJ1-2,TRBD1,TRBV7-8,many,TGTGCCAGCAGCAGCAGGGGGCGCGGCTATGGCTACACCTTC,CASSSRGRGYGYTF
TRBJ2-2,-,TRBV29-1,-,TGCAGCGCAAGAGGGGCAAACTCGAACACCGGGGAGCTGTTTTTT,CSARGANSNTGELFF
TRBJ1-1,-,TRBV7-2,many,TGTGCCAGCACCCCTCAGCGGGGCACTGAAGCTTTCTTT,CASTPQRGTEAFF
TRBJ2-5,TRBD2,TRBV12-3/TRBV12-4,many,TGTGCCAGCAGCCCGACTAGCCCCCCAGAGACCCAGTACTTC,CASSPTSPPETQYF
TRBJ2-7,-,TRBV4-1,few,TGCGCCAGCAGCCAAGGGGATAGGGGCTACGAGCAGTACTTC,CASSQGDRGYEQYF
TRBJ1-1,TRBD1,TRBV20-1,many,TGCAGTGCTCCTCAGGACAGGGGATACCCTGAAGCTTTCTTT,CSAPQDRGYPEAFF
TRBJ2-2,-,TRBV7-9,-,TGTGCCAGCAGCTCACCTACCGGGGAGCTGTTTTTT,CASSSPTGELFF
TRBJ2-2,-,TRBV19,many,TGTGCCAGTCGCCACGGGACTTACGCGAACACCGGGGAGCTGTTTTTT,CASRHGTYANTGELFF
TRBJ2-2,-,TRBV28,many,TGTGCCAGCAGTTCCACCAACGCGAACACCGGGGAGCTGTTTTTT,CASSSTNANTGELFF